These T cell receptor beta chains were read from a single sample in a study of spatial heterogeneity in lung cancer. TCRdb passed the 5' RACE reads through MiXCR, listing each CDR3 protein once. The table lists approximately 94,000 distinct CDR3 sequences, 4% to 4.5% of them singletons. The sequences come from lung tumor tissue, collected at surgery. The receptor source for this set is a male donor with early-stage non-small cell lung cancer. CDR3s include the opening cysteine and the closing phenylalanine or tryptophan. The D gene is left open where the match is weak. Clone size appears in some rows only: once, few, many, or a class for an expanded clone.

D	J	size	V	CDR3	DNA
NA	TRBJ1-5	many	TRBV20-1	CSARGGINQPQHF	TGCAGTGCTAGAGGGGGTATCAATCAGCCCCAGCATTTT
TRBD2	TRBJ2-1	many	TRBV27	CASSFFSSGGYNEQFF	TGTGCCAGCAGTTTCTTTTCTAGCGGGGGTTACAATGAGCAGTTCTTC
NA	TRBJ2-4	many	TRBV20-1	CSARGSGWGRDIQYF	TGCAGTGCTAGAGGCTCAGGGTGGGGGAGAGACATTCAGTACTTC
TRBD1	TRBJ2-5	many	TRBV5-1	CASSSAGGVETQYF	TGCGCCAGCAGCTCGGCAGGGGGCGTTGAGACCCAGTACTTC
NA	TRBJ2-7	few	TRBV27	CASSTDAPGAPSEQYF	TGTGCCAGCAGTACAGACGCCCCGGGGGCTCCCAGCGAGCAGTACTTC
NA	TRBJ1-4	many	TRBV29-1	CSVKGGLGEKLFF	TGCAGCGTGAAGGGGGGCCTAGGGGAAAAACTGTTTTTT
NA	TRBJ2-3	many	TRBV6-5	CASSYSWGLTSSTDTQYF	TGTGCCAGCAGTTACTCTTGGGGTCTAACCTCTAGCACAGATACGCAGTATTTT
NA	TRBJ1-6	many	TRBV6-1	CASSAGHSSYNSPLHF	TGTGCCAGCAGTGCCGGACATAGCTCCTATAATTCACCCCTCCACTTT
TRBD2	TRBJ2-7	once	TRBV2	CASSEMGLVVGEQYF	TGTGCCAGCAGTGAAATGGGACTAGTGGTGGGAGAGCAGTACTTC
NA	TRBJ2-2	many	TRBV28	CASSFRFTTGELFF	TGTGCCAGCAGTTTCAGGTTTACCACCGGGGAGCTGTTTTTT
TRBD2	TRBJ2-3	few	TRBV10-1	CASSEVQREGPVTQYF	TGCGCCAGCAGCGAGGTCCAGCGGGAGGGCCCAGTTACGCAGTATTTT
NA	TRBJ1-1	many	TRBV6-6	CASYYPGQKNTEAFF	TGTGCCAGCTACTACCCGGGACAAAAGAACACTGAAGCTTTCTTT
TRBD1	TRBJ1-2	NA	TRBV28	CASSRTGARGYTF	TGTGCCAGCAGTCGGACAGGGGCGCGGGGCTACACCTTC
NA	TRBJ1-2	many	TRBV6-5	CASSSSTTYYGYTF	TGTGCCAGCAGTTCCTCGACAACCTACTATGGCTACACCTTC
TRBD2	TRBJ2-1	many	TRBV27	CASSPDRLTSREQFF	TGTGCCAGCAGTCCGGACCGATTGACTAGCCGTGAGCAGTTCTTC
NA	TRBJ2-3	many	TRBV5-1	CASSLVPGSGADTQYF	TGCGCCAGCAGCTTGGTGCCAGGGAGTGGTGCAGATACGCAGTATTTT
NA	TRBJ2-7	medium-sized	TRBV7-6	CASSLAGAGALHEQYF	TGTGCCAGCAGCTTAGCGGGCGCCGGGGCCCTACACGAGCAGTACTTC
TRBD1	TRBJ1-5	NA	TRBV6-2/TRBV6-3	CASSDPGQGLNQPQHF	TGTGCCAGCAGTGACCCGGGACAGGGCCTCAATCAGCCCCAGCATTTT
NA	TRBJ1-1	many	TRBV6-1	CASSRGSNTEAFF	TGTGCCAGCTCGAGGGGATCGAACACTGAAGCTTTCTTT
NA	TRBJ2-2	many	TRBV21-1	CAISLRVAGELFF	TGTGCCATCTCCTTAAGGGTTGCCGGGGAGCTGTTTTTT
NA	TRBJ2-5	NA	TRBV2	CASGGRAAEWTQYF	TGTGCCAGCGGTGGTAGGGCCGCCGAATGGACCCAGTACTTC
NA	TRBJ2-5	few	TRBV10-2	CASSEDRHNAETQYF	TGCGCCAGCAGTGAGGACAGGCATAACGCAGAGACCCAGTACTTC
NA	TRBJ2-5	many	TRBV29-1	CSAGDGGILGETQYF	TGCAGCGCAGGAGACGGGGGAATCCTCGGGGAGACCCAGTACTTC
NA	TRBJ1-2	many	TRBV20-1	CSARGYSNYGYTF	TGCAGTGCTAGGGGGTATTCCAACTATGGCTACACCTTC
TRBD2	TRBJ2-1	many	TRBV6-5	CASSYSGRAVKNEQFF	TGTGCCAGCAGTTATAGCGGGAGGGCGGTTAAAAATGAGCAGTTCTTC
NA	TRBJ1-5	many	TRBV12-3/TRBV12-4	CASSNSFGPQHF	TGTGCCAGCAGCAACTCGTTTGGGCCCCAGCATTTT
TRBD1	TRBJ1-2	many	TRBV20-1	CSAQQGTHGYTF	TGCAGTGCTCAACAGGGGACCCATGGCTACACCTTC
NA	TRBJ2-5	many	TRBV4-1	CASSQLMGPETQYF	TGCGCCAGCAGCCAACTCATGGGGCCGGAGACCCAGTACTTC
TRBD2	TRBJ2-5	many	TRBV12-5	CASGLIAGYQETQYF	TGTGCTAGTGGTCTAATAGCGGGATACCAAGAGACCCAGTACTTC
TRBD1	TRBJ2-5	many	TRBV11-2	CASSRGQQETQYF	TGTGCCAGCAGCAGGGGACAGCAAGAGACCCAGTACTTC
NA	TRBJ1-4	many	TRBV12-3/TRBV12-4	CASSLEPRGKLFF	TGTGCCAGCAGTTTAGAGCCTCGTGGAAAACTGTTTTTT
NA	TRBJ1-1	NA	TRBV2	CASTGNRNTEAFF	TGTGCCAGCACGGGGAACCGGAACACTGAAGCTTTCTTT
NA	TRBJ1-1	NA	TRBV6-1	CASSAPLWDTEAIF	TGTGCCAGCAGTGCTCCTCTATGGGACACTGAAGCTATCTTT
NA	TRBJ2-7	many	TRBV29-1	CSVEFRGGSLYEQYF	TGCAGCGTTGAATTCCGGGGAGGTAGCCTCTACGAGCAGTACTTC
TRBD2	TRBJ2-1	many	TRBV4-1	CASSERVAGEEQFF	TGCGCCAGCAGCGAGAGGGTAGCGGGAGAGGAGCAGTTCTTC
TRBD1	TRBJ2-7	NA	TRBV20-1	CSATSLRTGGDEQYF	TGCAGTGCTACCAGCCTCCGGACAGGGGGTGACGAGCAGTACTTC
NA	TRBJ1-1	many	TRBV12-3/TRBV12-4	CASSFNGGSAEAFF	TGTGCCAGCAGTTTTAACGGGGGCTCCGCTGAAGCTTTCTTT
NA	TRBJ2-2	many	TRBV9	CASSVSSLLAGELFF	TGTGCCAGCAGCGTTTCTAGTCTGTTGGCCGGGGAGCTGTTTTTT
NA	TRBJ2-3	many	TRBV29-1	CSVGESSTDTQYF	TGCAGCGTCGGGGAGTCTAGCACAGATACGCAGTATTTT
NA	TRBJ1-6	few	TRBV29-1	CSVEGMWAASGSPLHF	TGCAGCGTTGAAGGGATGTGGGCTGCCTCAGGGTCACCCCTCCACTTT